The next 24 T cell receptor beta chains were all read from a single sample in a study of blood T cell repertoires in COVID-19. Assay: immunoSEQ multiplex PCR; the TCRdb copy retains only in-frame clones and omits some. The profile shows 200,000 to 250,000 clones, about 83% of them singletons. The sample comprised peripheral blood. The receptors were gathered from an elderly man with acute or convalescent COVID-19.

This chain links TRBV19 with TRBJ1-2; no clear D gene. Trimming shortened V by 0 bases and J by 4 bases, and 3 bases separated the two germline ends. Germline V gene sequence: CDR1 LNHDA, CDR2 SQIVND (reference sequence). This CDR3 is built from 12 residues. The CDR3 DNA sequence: TGTGCCAGTAGTATAGACCTCTATGGCTACACCTTC. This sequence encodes CASSIDLYGYTF.

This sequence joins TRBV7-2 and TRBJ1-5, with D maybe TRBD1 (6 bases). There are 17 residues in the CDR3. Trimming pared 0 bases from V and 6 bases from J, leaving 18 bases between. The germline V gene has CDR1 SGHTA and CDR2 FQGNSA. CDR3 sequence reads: CASSLAGRGFVGQPQHF. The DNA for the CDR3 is TGTGCCAGCAGCTTAGCTGGCAGGGGCTTTGTAGGTCAGCCCCAGCATTTT. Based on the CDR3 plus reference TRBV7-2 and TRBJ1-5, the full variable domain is GAGVSQSPSNKVTEKGKDVELRCDPISGHTALYWYRQSLGQGLEFLIYFQGNSAPDKSGLPSDRFSAERTGGSVSTLTIQRTQQEDSAVYLCASSLAGRGFVGQPQHFGDGTRLSIL.

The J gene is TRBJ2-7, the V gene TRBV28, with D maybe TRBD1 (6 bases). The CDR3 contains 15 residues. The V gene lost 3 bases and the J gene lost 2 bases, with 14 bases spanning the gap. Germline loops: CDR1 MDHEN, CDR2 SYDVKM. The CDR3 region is CASSLSQGLTYEQYF. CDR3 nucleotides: TGTGCCAGCAGTTTGTCCCAGGGGTTGACCTACGAGCAGTACTTC. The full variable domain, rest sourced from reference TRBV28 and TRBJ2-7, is DVKVTQSSRYLVKRTGEKVFLECVQDMDHENMFWYRQDPGLGLRLIYFSYDVKMKEKGDIPEGYSVSREKKERFSLILESASTNQTSMYLCASSLSQGLTYEQYFGPGTRLTVT.

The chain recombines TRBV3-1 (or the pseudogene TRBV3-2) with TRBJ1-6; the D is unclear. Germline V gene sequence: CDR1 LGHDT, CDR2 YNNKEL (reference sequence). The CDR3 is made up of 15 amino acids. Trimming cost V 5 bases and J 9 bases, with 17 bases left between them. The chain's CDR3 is CASSSGILNTSPLHF. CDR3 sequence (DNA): TGTGCCAGCAGCTCCGGGATACTAAATACTTCACCCCTCCACTTT.

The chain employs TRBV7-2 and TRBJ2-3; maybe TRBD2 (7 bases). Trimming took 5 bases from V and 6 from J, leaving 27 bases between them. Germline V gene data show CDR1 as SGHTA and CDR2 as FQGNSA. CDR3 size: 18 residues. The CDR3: CASSTPWGGRVGGDTQYF. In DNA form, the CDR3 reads TGTGCCAGCAGCACCCCTTGGGGGGGCAGGGTAGGGGGGGATACGCAGTATTTT. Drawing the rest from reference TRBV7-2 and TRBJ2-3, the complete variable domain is GAGVSQSPSNKVTEKGKDVELRCDPISGHTALYWYRQSLGQGLEFLIYFQGNSAPDKSGLPSDRFSAERTGGSVSTLTIQRTQQEDSAVYLCASSTPWGGRVGGDTQYFGPGTRLTVL.

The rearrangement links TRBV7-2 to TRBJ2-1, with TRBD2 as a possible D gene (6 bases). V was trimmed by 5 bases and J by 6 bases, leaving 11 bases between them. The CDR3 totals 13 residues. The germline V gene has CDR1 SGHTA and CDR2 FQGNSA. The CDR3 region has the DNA TGTGCCAGCAGCGAGAGGGGAGGCAATGAGCAGTTCTTC. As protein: CASSERGGNEQFF.

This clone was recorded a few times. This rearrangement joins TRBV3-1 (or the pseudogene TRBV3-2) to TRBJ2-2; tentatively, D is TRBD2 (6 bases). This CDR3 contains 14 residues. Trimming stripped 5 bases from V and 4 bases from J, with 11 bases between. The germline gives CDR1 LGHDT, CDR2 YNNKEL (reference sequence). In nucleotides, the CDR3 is TGTGCCAGCAGCTGGGACTGGGGCACCGGGGAGCTGTTTTTT. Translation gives CASSWDWGTGELFF.

CDR3: CATTQGGPAGEQFF. The CDR3 nucleotides read TGTGCCACCACCCAGGGGGGCCCGGCAGGTGAGCAGTTCTTC. This chain links TRBV15 with TRBJ2-1; perhaps TRBD1 as D (7 bases). The V and J ends lost 7 bases and 9 bases respectively, with 19 bases between them. The CDR3 is 14 amino acids. CDR1 is LNHNV, CDR2 YYDKDF, per germline (reference sequence).

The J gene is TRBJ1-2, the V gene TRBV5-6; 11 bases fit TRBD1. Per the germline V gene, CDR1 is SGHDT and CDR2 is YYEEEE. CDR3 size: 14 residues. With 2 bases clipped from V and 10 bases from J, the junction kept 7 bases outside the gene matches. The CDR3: CASSLGRTGGLYTF. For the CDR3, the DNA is TGTGCCAGCAGCTTAGGGAGGACAGGGGGCCTCTACACCTTC. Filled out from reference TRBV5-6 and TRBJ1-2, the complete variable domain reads DAGVTQSPTHLIKTRGQQVTLRCSPKSGHDTVSWYQQALGQGPQFIFQYYEEEERQRGNFPDRFSGHQFPNYSSELNVNALLLGDSALYLCASSLGRTGGLYTFGSGTRLTVV.

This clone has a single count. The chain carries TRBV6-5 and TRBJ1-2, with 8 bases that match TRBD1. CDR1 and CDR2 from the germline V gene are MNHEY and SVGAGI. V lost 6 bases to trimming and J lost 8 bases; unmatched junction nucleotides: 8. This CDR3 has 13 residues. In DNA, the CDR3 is TGTGCCAGCAGGCATGCAGGGGGCGGCGGCTACACCTTC. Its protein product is CASRHAGGGGYTF.

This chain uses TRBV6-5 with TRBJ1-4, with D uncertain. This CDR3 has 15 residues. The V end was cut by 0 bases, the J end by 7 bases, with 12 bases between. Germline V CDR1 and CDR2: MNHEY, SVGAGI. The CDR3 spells CASSYSPGVLEKLFF. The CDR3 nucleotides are TGTGCCAGCAGTTACTCCCCCGGGGTCCTTGAAAAACTGTTTTTT.

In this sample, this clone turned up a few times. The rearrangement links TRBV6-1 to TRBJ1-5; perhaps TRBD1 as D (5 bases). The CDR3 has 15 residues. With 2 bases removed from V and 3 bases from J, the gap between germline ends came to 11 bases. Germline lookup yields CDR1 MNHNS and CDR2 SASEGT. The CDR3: CASSEQAGLNQPQHF. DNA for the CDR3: TGTGCCAGCAGTGAACAGGCAGGGCTCAATCAGCCCCAGCATTTT.

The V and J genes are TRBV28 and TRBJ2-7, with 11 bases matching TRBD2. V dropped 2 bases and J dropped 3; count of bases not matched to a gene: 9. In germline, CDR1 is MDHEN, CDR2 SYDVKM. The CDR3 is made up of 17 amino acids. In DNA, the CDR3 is TGTGCCAGCAGTTTACCTCTGCTAGCGGGAGGTGACTACGAGCAGTACTTC. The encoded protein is CASSLPLLAGGDYEQYF.

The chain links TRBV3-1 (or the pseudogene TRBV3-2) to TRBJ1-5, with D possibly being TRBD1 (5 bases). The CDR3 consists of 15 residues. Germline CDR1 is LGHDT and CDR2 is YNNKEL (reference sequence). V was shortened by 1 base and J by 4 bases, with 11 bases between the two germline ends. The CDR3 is CASSQGLQENQPQHF. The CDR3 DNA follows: TGTGCCAGCAGCCAAGGTCTACAGGAAAATCAGCCCCAGCATTTT.

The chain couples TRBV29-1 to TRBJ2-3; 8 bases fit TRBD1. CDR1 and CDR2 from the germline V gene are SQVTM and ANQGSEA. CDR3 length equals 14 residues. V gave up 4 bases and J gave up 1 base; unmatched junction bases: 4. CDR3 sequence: CSVVPGQGTDTQYF. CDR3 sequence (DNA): TGCAGCGTTGTACCGGGACAGGGCACAGATACGCAGTATTTT.

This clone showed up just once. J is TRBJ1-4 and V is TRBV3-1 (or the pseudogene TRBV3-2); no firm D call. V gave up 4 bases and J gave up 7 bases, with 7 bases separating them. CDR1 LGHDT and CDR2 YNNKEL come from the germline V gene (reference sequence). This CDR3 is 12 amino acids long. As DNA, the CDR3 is TGTGCCAGCAGCCGAGGAAGTGAAAAACTGTTTTTT. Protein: CASSRGSEKLFF.

In DNA form, the CDR3 reads TGTGCCAGCAGTACACAGGGGGCGAATCAGCCCCAGCATTTT. Translating gives CASSTQGANQPQHF. This sequence joins TRBV2 and TRBJ1-5; 9 nucleotides agree with TRBD1. The CDR3 length is 14 residues. Germline V CDR1 and CDR2: SNHLY, FYNNEI. V trimming: 5 bases; J trimming: 4 bases; junction bases outside the gene matches: 3.

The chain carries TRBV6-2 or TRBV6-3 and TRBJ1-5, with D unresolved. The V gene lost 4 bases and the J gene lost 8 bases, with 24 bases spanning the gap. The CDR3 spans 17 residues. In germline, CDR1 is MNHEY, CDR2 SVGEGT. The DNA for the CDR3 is TGTGCCAGCAGTTTACATTCGGGAGCCACAAGAGACAAGCCCCAGCATTTT. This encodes CASSLHSGATRDKPQHF.

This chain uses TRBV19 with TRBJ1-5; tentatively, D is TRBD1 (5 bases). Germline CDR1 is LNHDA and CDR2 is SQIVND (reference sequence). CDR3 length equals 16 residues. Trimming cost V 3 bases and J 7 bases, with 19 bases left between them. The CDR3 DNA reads TGTGCCAGTAGTATGAGTATAGGGGATCGATACCAGCCCCAGCATTTT. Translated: CASSMSIGDRYQPQHF. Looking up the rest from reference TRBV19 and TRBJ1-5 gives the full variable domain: DGGITQSPKYLFRKEGQNVTLSCEQNLNHDAMYWYRQDPGQGLRLIYYSQIVNDFQKGDIAEGYSVSREKKESFPLTVTSAQKNPTAFYLCASSMSIGDRYQPQHFGDGTRLSIL.

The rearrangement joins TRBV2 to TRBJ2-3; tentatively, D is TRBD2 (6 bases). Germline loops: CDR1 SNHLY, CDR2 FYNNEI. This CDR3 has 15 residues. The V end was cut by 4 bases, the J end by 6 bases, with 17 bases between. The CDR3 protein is CASSVRGSREDTQYF. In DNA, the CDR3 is TGTGCCAGCAGTGTAAGAGGGTCCCGGGAGGATACGCAGTATTTT.

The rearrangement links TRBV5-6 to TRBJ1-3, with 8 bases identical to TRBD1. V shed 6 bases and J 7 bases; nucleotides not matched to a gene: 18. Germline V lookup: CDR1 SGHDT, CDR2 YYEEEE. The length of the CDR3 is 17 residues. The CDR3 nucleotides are TGTGCCAGCACCAAGGGACAGGCGTCTTGGTCTTATAACACCATATATTTT. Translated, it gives CASTKGQASWSYNTIYF.

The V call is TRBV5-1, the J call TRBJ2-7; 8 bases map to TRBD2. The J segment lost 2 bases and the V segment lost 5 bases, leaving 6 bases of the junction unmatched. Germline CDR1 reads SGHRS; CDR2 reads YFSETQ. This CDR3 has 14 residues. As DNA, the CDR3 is TGCGCCAGCAGGCTTACTAGCGGCGCCTACGAGCAGTACTTC. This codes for CASRLTSGAYEQYF.

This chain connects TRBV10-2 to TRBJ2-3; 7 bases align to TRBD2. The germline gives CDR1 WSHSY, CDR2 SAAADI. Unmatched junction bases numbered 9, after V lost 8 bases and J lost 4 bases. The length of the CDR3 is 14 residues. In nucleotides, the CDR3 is TGCGCCAGCGGAGGGAGGGTGATCGCAGATACGCAGTATTTT. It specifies CASGGRVIADTQYF.

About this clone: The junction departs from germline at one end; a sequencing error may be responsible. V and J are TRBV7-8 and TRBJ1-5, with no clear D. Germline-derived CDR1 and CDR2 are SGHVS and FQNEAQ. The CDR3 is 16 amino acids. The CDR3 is CASSLSSPYSNRPQHF. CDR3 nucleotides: TGTGCCAGCAGCTTAAGTTCCCCTTATAGCAATCGGCCCCAGCATTTT.